A selection of T cell receptor beta chains follows, all from one sample in a study of T cell responses to AZD1222 COVID-19 vaccine. Method: immunoSEQ multiplex PCR; TCRdb's copy keeps in-frame clones and lacks some. The sample lists fewer than 150,000 clones, approximately 86% seen once, with 4.5% to 7% in the top ten. This specimen was peripheral blood, taken 28 days after the second AZD1222 dose. The receptors were sampled from an adult who received the AZD1222 COVID-19 vaccine. The CDR3 runs from the conserved cysteine through the conserved F or W. D genes are given only for firm matches. Only part of the rows carry a size: once, few, many, or a class if the clone is expanded.

.	.	TRBV7-9	TRBJ1-1	TGTGCCAGCAGCCCGTATGGGACTGAAGCTTTCTTT	CASSPYGTEAFF
.	.	TRBV28	TRBJ2-7	TGTGCCAGCAGTCCCTTTTCCACGAACTACGAGCAGTACTTC	CASSPFSTNYEQYF
TRBD1	once	TRBV5-1	TRBJ1-1	TGCGCCAGCAGCTATGACAGGGGGAACACTGAAGCTTTCTTT	CASSYDRGNTEAFF
.	.	TRBV6-1	TRBJ2-7	TGTGCCAGCAGTGAAGGTGCTGCCTTCTCCTACGAGCAGTACTTC	CASSEGAAFSYEQYF
.	.	TRBV29-1	TRBJ2-7	TGCAGCGTTGTTCTAACCGTCTCCTACGAGCAGTACTTC	CSVVLTVSYEQYF
.	.	TRBV6-6	TRBJ1-2	TGTGCCAGCAGTTACAACGGGGGGCTGGATGGCTACACCTTC	CASSYNGGLDGYTF
.	.	TRBV21-1	TRBJ1-3	TGTGCCGTCTGGAGCTTTAGCTCTGGAAACACCATATATTTT	CAVWSFSSGNTIYF
TRBD1	.	TRBV5-5	TRBJ1-1	TGTGCCAGCAGCTGGGGGACAGGGGCGAACACTGAAGCTTTCTTT	CASSWGTGANTEAFF
.	.	TRBV28	TRBJ1-5	TGTGCCAGCAGTTTGGAGACAAGCGATAGCAATCAGCCCCAGCATTTT	CASSLETSDSNQPQHF
TRBD1	few	TRBV29-1	TRBJ1-2	TGCAGCGTTCGAAGGCCGGGACAGGGGGTCTATGGCTACACCTTC	CSVRRPGQGVYGYTF
.	.	TRBV6-5	TRBJ1-2	TGTGCCAGCACGAACCGGGGGCAGTTAGGCTACACCTTC	CASTNRGQLGYTF
.	.	TRBV14	TRBJ2-2	TGTGCCAGCAGCCCCTTGGGCAGGGGACTAGGGGAGCTGTTTTTT	CASSPLGRGLGELFF
.	.	TRBV18	TRBJ2-3	TGTGCCAGCTCACCACAGGACAAGACAACAGCAGATACGCAGTATTTT	CASSPQDKTTADTQYF
.	.	TRBV25-1	TRBJ2-2	TGTGCCAGCACAGTCACGGGGGCCGGGGAGCTGTTTTTT	CASTVTGAGELFF
.	.	TRBV6-6	TRBJ1-5	TGTGCCAGCACGGGGAGCAATCAGCCCCAGCATTTT	CASTGSNQPQHF
TRBD1	.	TRBV11-3	TRBJ2-7	TGTGCCAGCAGCTTAGAAACGGGACAGGGTAACTACGAGCAGTACTTC	CASSLETGQGNYEQYF
.	.	TRBV11-3	TRBJ2-2	TGTGCCAGCAGCTTAGAGTGGAACACCGGGGAGCTGTTTTTT	CASSLEWNTGELFF
TRBD1	few	TRBV30	TRBJ1-2	TGTGCCTGGAGTTCGGACAGGGAGCAAAGCACCTTC	CAWSSDREQSTF
TRBD1	.	TRBV5-4	TRBJ1-1	TGTGCCAGCAGCCCTGGACAGGGCGGCACTGAAGCTTTCTTT	CASSPGQGGTEAFF
.	.	TRBV29-1	TRBJ1-1	TGCAGCGTCGCCGGAAGACAGACTGAAGCTTTCTTT	CSVAGRQTEAFF
TRBD1	.	TRBV4-1	TRBJ1-2	TGCGCCAGCAGCCGGGACAGGGACCCCCGGCCTTATGGCTACACCTTC	CASSRDRDPRPYGYTF
.	.	TRBV2	TRBJ2-1	TGTGCCAGCAGTGAAGCGCTTCGGCAGCCTGAGCAGTTCTTC	CASSEALRQPEQFF
.	.	TRBV11-2	TRBJ2-7	TGTGCCAGCAGCTTAGGACTAACCTACGAGCAGTACTTC	CASSLGLTYEQYF
.	.	TRBV7-9	TRBJ1-1	TGTGCCAGCAGCTTCCCAGGCACTGAAGCTTTCTTT	CASSFPGTEAFF
.	.	TRBV28	TRBJ2-1	TGTGCCAGCAGTTTATTTATGGACAGAAACAATGAGCAGTTCTTC	CASSLFMDRNNEQFF
.	once	TRBV13	TRBJ2-7	TGTGCCAGCAGCCCCCTAAGCTCCTACGAGCAGTACTTC	CASSPLSSYEQYF
.	.	TRBV7-8	TRBJ2-1	TGTGCCAGCAGCCTCCCCCCACAAATCGGAGATGGGAAGCAGTTCTTC	CASSLPPQIGDGKQFF
.	.	TRBV7-9	TRBJ2-3	TGTGCCAGCAGCTCGGAGTTACCAGATACGCAGTATTTT	CASSSELPDTQYF
TRBD2	.	TRBV2	TRBJ2-1	TGTGCCAGCACACTCGGCGGGAGTAACAATGAGCAGTTCTTC	CASTLGGSNNEQFF
TRBD1	.	TRBV19	TRBJ1-6	TGTGCCAGTAGGAAGACAGGGGGCGGTGATAATTCACCCCTCCACTTT	CASRKTGGGDNSPLHF
TRBD2	few	TRBV6-2/TRBV6-3	TRBJ2-1	TGTGCCAGCAGTTACAGTCTAGCGGGGGGGCTTGGCAATGAGCAGTTCTTC	CASSYSLAGGLGNEQFF
TRBD2	.	TRBV5-4	TRBJ2-2	TGTGCCAGCAGCAGACTAGCGGGAGATAGCACCGGGGAGCTGTTTTTT	CASSRLAGDSTGELFF
.	.	TRBV7-9	TRBJ1-1	TGTGCCAGCAGCCCACTCGGACATACGAACACTGAAGCTTTCTTT	CASSPLGHTNTEAFF
.	.	TRBV7-2	TRBJ2-7	TGTGCCAGCAGCCCCCATCCCACCGCTCACGAGCAGTACTTC	CASSPHPTAHEQYF
.	.	TRBV5-4	TRBJ2-7	TGTGCCAGCAGCTTGGTGTGGGGGGACAGCCTCGCCCCTCCAATCTACGAGCAGTACTTC	CASSLVWGDSLAPPIYEQYF
.	.	TRBV28	TRBJ2-7	TGTGCCAGCAGTTTAAGGGGAAGGGGCAGGGTTGCGTACGAGCAGTACTTC	CASSLRGRGRVAYEQYF
.	.	TRBV7-8	TRBJ2-7	TGTGCCAGCAGCGCTCGGCAGGGATCCTACGAGCAGTACTTC	CASSARQGSYEQYF
.	.	TRBV6-5	TRBJ1-2	TGTGCCAGCAGTTACTCGAGGACGGGCGGGTCCTATGGCTACACCTTC	CASSYSRTGGSYGYTF
.	.	TRBV6-1	TRBJ1-2	TGTGCCAGCAGTGAATCGACACCTAACTATGGCTACACCTTC	CASSESTPNYGYTF
.	once	TRBV19	TRBJ1-2	TGTGCCAGTAGTATCCTTGGGGAGGGCTATGGCTACACCTTC	CASSILGEGYGYTF
.	.	TRBV6-2/TRBV6-3	TRBJ1-5	TGTGCCAGCAGTTACTCGATTGGGGCAGGGGAGCCCCAGCATTTT	CASSYSIGAGEPQHF
.	.	TRBV5-1	TRBJ1-3	TGCGCCAGCAGCCGGGACCGCGGAAACACCATATATTTT	CASSRDRGNTIYF
.	once	TRBV7-2	TRBJ2-1	TGTGCCAGCAGCTTAGTCAGCGGTAACTACAATGAGCAGTTCTTC	CASSLVSGNYNEQFF
.	once	TRBV5-6	TRBJ2-5	TGTGCCAGCAGCCTGAACAGCCAAACCCAAGAGACCCAGTACTTC	CASSLNSQTQETQYF
.	.	TRBV6-5	TRBJ2-5	TGTGCCAGCAGTAACGTCATAGGGACCTCCCAGTACTTC	CASSNVIGTSQYF
TRBD1	once	TRBV28	TRBJ1-5	TGTGCCAGCAGTAGCCCCAGGGGGAACAATCAGCCCCAGCATTTT	CASSSPRGNNQPQHF
.	few	TRBV19	TRBJ1-5	TGTGCCAGTAGTATAGTAGGGAACAGTGCCAATCAGCCCCAGCATTTT	CASSIVGNSANQPQHF
.	.	TRBV7-9	TRBJ1-2	TGTGCCAGCAGCCGGGACACCCCCTATGGCTACACCTTC	CASSRDTPYGYTF
TRBD1	.	TRBV5-1	TRBJ1-5	TGCGCCAGCAGCTTGGGAGGGACAGGCCCCAATCAGCCCCAGCATTTT	CASSLGGTGPNQPQHF
TRBD1	.	TRBV5-1	TRBJ2-7	TGCGCCAGCAGGGGACAGGGGGGAGACTACGAGCAGTACTTC	CASRGQGGDYEQYF
.	.	TRBV19	TRBJ2-3	TGTGCCAGTAGTACACGTCTTCGGGATACGCAGTATTTT	CASSTRLRDTQYF
.	.	TRBV11-2	TRBJ1-3	TGTGCCAGCAGCTCAATAAACAGTGGAAACACCATATATTTT	CASSSINSGNTIYF